These 18 T cell receptor beta chains share one sample of origin, sequenced in a study of blood T cell repertoires in COVID-19. Sequenced by immunoSEQ multiplex PCR; TCRdb stores in-frame clones only, minus some. The profile covers roughly 350,000 clones, with 92% appearing a single time and about 18% taken by the ten largest. What was sequenced was PBMCs or T cells enriched from blood (not recorded which). The receptors shown here come from a young woman who had recovered from COVID-19.

J is TRBJ2-5 and V is TRBV6-5; D is perhaps TRBD1 (5 bases). V was trimmed by 7 bases and J by 5 bases, leaving 11 bases between them. Looked up from germline, CDR1 is MNHEY and CDR2 is SVGAGI. CDR3 length equals 12 residues. In DNA, the CDR3 is TGTGCCAGCACAGGGTTGTCGGAGACCCAGTACTTC. It is translated as CASTGLSETQYF.

The chain employs TRBV29-1 and TRBJ2-7; D remains ambiguous. The CDR3 has 11 residues. CDR1 is SQVTM, CDR2 ANQGSEA, per germline. Between the trimmed V and J ends, which lost 3 bases and 3 bases, there was a span of 6 bases. The CDR3 coding sequence is TGCAGCGTTGATACAAGCTACGAGCAGTACTTC. Translated, it gives CSVDTSYEQYF.

This chain links TRBV7-2 with TRBJ2-1; TRBD1 agrees at 8 bases. CDR3 length: 14 residues. Germline V lookup: CDR1 SGHTA, CDR2 FQGNSA. With V trimmed by 5 bases and J by 7 bases, 7 bases remained unmatched. The CDR3 protein is CASSPRQGSNEQFF. CDR3 DNA: TGTGCCAGCAGCCCCCGACAGGGGAGTAATGAGCAGTTCTTC.

The rearrangement joins TRBV28 to TRBJ2-7; D gene uncertain. This CDR3 has 11 amino acids. Trimming shortened V by 6 bases and J by 5 bases, and 8 bases separated the two germline ends. Germline CDR1 and CDR2: MDHEN and SYDVKM. CDR3: CASRILHEQYF. The CDR3 DNA reads as TGTGCCAGCAGAATACTCCACGAGCAGTACTTC.

The genes are TRBV13 and TRBJ1-2, with 7 bases lining up with TRBD1. Germline V gene data show CDR1 as PRHDT and CDR2 as FYEKMQ (reference sequence). V lost 5 bases to trimming and J lost 3 bases; unmatched junction nucleotides: 3. The CDR3 has 13 amino acids. The CDR3 region has the DNA TGTGCCAGCAGCCGGGACAGTCACTATGGCTACACCTTC. Its translation: CASSRDSHYGYTF.

This clone showed up just a few times. The rearrangement joins TRBV28 to TRBJ1-2; D is perhaps TRBD1 (6 bases). The CDR3 sequence is 15 residues long. CDR1 is MDHEN, CDR2 SYDVKM, per germline. Trimming took 2 bases from V and 6 from J, leaving 16 bases between them. The DNA for the CDR3 is TGTGCCAGCAGTTTACCGGGGGGCGCGAGGAATGGCTACACCTTC. It codes for CASSLPGGARNGYTF.

The chain uses TRBV11-1 and TRBJ1-4, with no clear D. Germline V gene sequence: CDR1 SGHAT, CDR2 FQDESV (reference sequence). Trimming removed 1 base from V and 0 bases from J, with 3 bases in between. This CDR3 spans 14 amino acids. The DNA of the CDR3 is TGTGCCAGCAGCTTAGGAGCAACTAATGAAAAACTGTTTTTT. Translating it yields CASSLGATNEKLFF.

The chain is built from TRBV2 and TRBJ2-2; D is possibly TRBD2 (5 bases). The ends were cut back, 11 bases at V and 1 base at J, with 11 bases in the middle. Germline-derived CDR1 and CDR2 are SNHLY and FYNNEI. The length of the CDR3 is 13 residues. CDR3 loop: CAGGRGNTGELFF. The CDR3 nucleotides read TGTGCCGGCGGACGGGGGAACACCGGGGAGCTGTTTTTT.

This clone was picked up one time. CDR3 sequence: CASSFSQQETQYF. Here the CDR3 DNA reads TGTGCCAGCAGCTTTTCACAGCAAGAGACCCAGTACTTC. This chain uses TRBV7-3 with TRBJ2-5; no firm D call. This CDR3 contains 13 residues. Trimming took 3 bases from V and 2 from J, leaving 7 bases between them. In germline, CDR1 is SGHTA, CDR2 FQGTGA. Full variable domain (missing parts from reference TRBV7-3 and TRBJ2-5): GAGVSQTPSNKVTEKGKYVELRCDPISGHTALYWYRQSLGQGPEFLIYFQGTGAADDSGLPNDRFFAVRPEGSVSTLKIQRTERGDSAVYLCASSFSQQETQYFGPGTRLLVL.

V gene TRBV6-5 combines with J gene TRBJ1-5; D gene ambiguous. The CDR3 has 13 residues. CDR1 is MNHEY and CDR2 is SVGAGI in the germline V gene. Trimming left V 7 bases short and J 0 bases short, with 7 bases between. DNA of the CDR3: TGTGCCAGCACTTCGTATAGCAATCAGCCCCAGCATTTT. It translates to CASTSYSNQPQHF.

The chain combines TRBV19 with TRBJ2-4, with 8 bases matching TRBD2. The CDR3 totals 16 residues. V shed 6 bases and J 5 bases; nucleotides not matched to a gene: 12. Germline CDR1 reads LNHDA; CDR2 reads SQIVND (reference sequence). In DNA, the CDR3 is TGTGCCAGTAGGAGAAGCAACGGAGCGGGGGAAAACATTCAGTACTTC. Translation: CASRRSNGAGENIQYF.

The chain employs TRBV27 and TRBJ2-7; perhaps TRBD2 as D (6 bases). The CDR3 consists of 14 residues. V dropped 5 bases and J dropped 3 bases, with 14 bases sitting between them. CDR1 MNHEY and CDR2 SMNVEV come from the germline V gene (reference sequence). The CDR3 is CASSRGSPLYEQYF. CDR3 DNA sequence: TGTGCCAGCAGTCGGGGGAGCCCCCTCTACGAGCAGTACTTC.

The chain employs TRBV5-8 and TRBJ1-6; D is possibly TRBD1 (6 bases). Trimming left V 4 bases short and J 0 bases short, with 17 bases between. The CDR3 runs to 18 residues. From germline, CDR1 is SGHTS and CDR2 YDEGEE. The CDR3 reads CASSQTGKLSSYNSPLHF. DNA of the CDR3: TGTGCCAGCAGCCAAACAGGGAAATTGAGCTCCTATAATTCACCCCTCCACTTT.

The gene calls are TRBV19 and TRBJ1-1; tentatively, D is TRBD1 (6 bases). CDR3 length: 14 amino acids. V was shortened by 5 bases and J by 8 bases, with 18 bases between the two germline ends. Per the germline V gene, CDR1 is LNHDA and CDR2 is SQIVND (reference sequence). CDR3 in DNA: TGTGCCAGTAGTTCGAACGGGACACCTAACGAAGCTTTCTTT. It specifies CASSSNGTPNEAFF.

This chain uses TRBV20-1 with TRBJ2-5, with 11 bases fitting TRBD2. This CDR3 has 18 residues. V was pared by 3 bases and J by 0 bases, with 12 bases of the junction left unmatched. CDR1 is DFQATT, CDR2 SNEGSKA, per germline (reference sequence). The CDR3 bases are TGCAGTGCTAGTAGGCCTAGCGGGAGGATCCTGTACCAAGAGACCCAGTACTTC. This codes for CSASRPSGRILYQETQYF.

The CDR3 sequence: CASSWTGHSNQPQHF. CDR3 DNA: TGTGCCAGCAGCTGGACAGGGCATAGCAATCAGCCCCAGCATTTT. The rearrangement joins TRBV5-5 to TRBJ1-5; TRBD1 aligns across 8 bases. Germline-derived CDR1 and CDR2 are SGHKS and YYEKEE (reference sequence). J gave up 0 bases and V 3 bases, and 2 bases lay outside the gene matches. This CDR3 region has 15 residues.

J is TRBJ1-1 and V is TRBV5-1, with 7 bases aligning to TRBD1. Germline lookup yields CDR1 SGHRS and CDR2 YFSETQ. The trim removed 0 bases at V and 3 bases at J, leaving 5 bases unmatched. CDR3 length equals 15 residues. CDR3 region: CASSLVGGDYTEAFF. The CDR3 DNA reads as TGCGCCAGCAGCTTGGTAGGGGGCGACTACACTGAAGCTTTCTTT.

This clone was picked up a small number of times. V is TRBV7-2 and J is TRBJ2-3; weak D call: TRBD1 (6 bases). The germline CDR1 and CDR2 sequences are SGHTA and FQGNSA. Deletions cut 1 base from V and 4 bases from J, with 12 bases between. The CDR3 consists of 15 residues. The CDR3 region is CASSLVSGGADTQYF. For the CDR3, the DNA is TGTGCCAGCAGCTTAGTGAGTGGGGGCGCAGATACGCAGTATTTT.